These 18 T cell receptor beta chains were all obtained from the same sample, sequenced in a study of identical twins listed by TCRdb under 2016. Preparation of the library involved 5' RACE. Sequencing relied on an Illumina HiSeq 2000. TCRdb trimmed the raw reads at Q25, called clones with MiXCR and kept productive beta chains. One record per CDR3 amino acid sequence lists the most common genes and DNA. The sample table holds around 1.7 million distinct CDR3 sequences, of which roughly a third were seen once. The ten top clones hold under 0.35% of the sample. The sample comprised cord blood. All receptors come from a newborn girl in good health.

The rearrangement uses TRBV9 and TRBJ2-2, with no clear D. CDR1 is SGDLS and CDR2 is YYNGEE in the germline V gene. CDR3 length equals 12 residues. V gave up 6 bases and J gave up 1 base, with 4 bases separating them. CDR3 DNA: TGTGCCAGCAATATGAACACCGGGGAGCTGTTTTTT. Protein: CASNMNTGELFF.

The gene calls are TRBV6-2 or TRBV6-3 and TRBJ2-7; D is unclear. Per the germline V gene, CDR1 is MNHEY and CDR2 is SVGEGT. Deletions cut 5 bases from V and 4 bases from J, with 15 bases between. The CDR3 extends over 14 amino acids. The DNA for the CDR3 is TGTGCCAGCAGTCGCGGACGGATCACTTACGAGCAGTACTTC. Its translation is CASSRGRITYEQYF.

This clonotype was counted a few times. V usage is TRBV20-1 and J usage is TRBJ2-3; the D call may be TRBD1 or TRBD2 (5 bases each). Per the germline V gene, CDR1 is DFQATT and CDR2 is SNEGSKA (reference sequence). The CDR3 contains 16 residues. Trimming pared 0 bases from V and 3 bases from J, leaving 16 bases between. This CDR3 reads CSAREGVSWGTDTQYF. CDR3 DNA: TGCAGTGCTAGAGAGGGGGTGTCGTGGGGGACAGATACGCAGTATTTT.

Concerning this clonotype itself: One junction end disagrees with the germline gene, perhaps due to a read error. J is TRBJ2-3 and V is TRBV12-3 or TRBV12-4, with TRBD2 as a possible D gene (6 bases). There are 15 residues in the CDR3. The CDR3 coding sequence is TGTGCCAGCAGCCCTATCACCGGGAGCGCAGATGCGCAATATTTT. Protein sequence: CASSPITGSADAQYF.

Concerning this clonotype itself: One end of the junction does not line up with germline, which may come from a read error. This chain links TRBV5-1 with TRBJ2-3, with TRBD2 identical over 12 bases. CDR1 and CDR2 (germline): SGHRS, YFSETQ. This CDR3 spans 15 amino acids. CDR3 in amino acids: CASSWTSGVSDRQYF. As DNA, the CDR3 is TGCGCCAGCAGCTGGACTAGCGGGGTGTCAGATAGGCAGTATTTT. The full variable domain, its missing parts supplied by reference TRBV5-1 and TRBJ2-3, is KAGVTQTPRYLIKTRGQQVTLSCSPISGHRSVSWYQQTPGQGLQFLFEYFSETQRNKGNFPGRFSGRQFSNSRSEMNVSTLELGDSALYLCASSWTSGVSDRQYFGPGTRLTVL.

This clonotype was counted a few times. The gene calls are TRBV18 and TRBJ2-4, with D possibly TRBD1 on 5 matching bases. In germline, CDR1 is KGHSH, CDR2 LQKENI. Deletions cut 1 base from V and 2 bases from J, with 9 bases between. This CDR3 spans 15 amino acids. The CDR3 sequence: CASSPRAGTKNIQYF. The CDR3 nucleotides are TGTGCCAGCTCACCACGGGCAGGGACCAAAAACATTCAGTACTTC.

V is TRBV27 and J is TRBJ2-7; 7 nucleotides agree with TRBD1. Looked up from germline, CDR1 is MNHEY and CDR2 is SMNVEV (reference sequence). The ends lost 3 bases at V and 3 bases at J; junction bases unmatched: 5. The CDR3 consists of 14 residues. CDR3 sequence (DNA): TGTGCCAGCAGTTTCAGGGGGTCGCGCTACGAGCAGTACTTC. Translated: CASSFRGSRYEQYF.

V gene TRBV4-1 combines with J gene TRBJ2-3, with 13 bases lining up with TRBD2. CDR1 is MGHRA, CDR2 YSYEKL, per germline. The CDR3 contains 17 residues. J gave up 5 bases and V 3 bases, and 8 bases lay outside the gene matches. The CDR3 spells CASSQWTSGSAEDTQYF. The CDR3 DNA is TGCGCCAGCAGCCAGTGGACTAGCGGGAGTGCTGAAGATACGCAGTATTTT.

The V and J genes are TRBV3-1 and TRBJ2-3, with D perhaps being TRBD1 or TRBD2 (5 bases each). The CDR3 extends over 17 amino acids. V dropped 0 bases and J dropped 2 bases, with 15 bases sitting between them. Germline CDR1 reads LGHDT; CDR2 reads YNNKEL (reference sequence). For the CDR3, the DNA is TGTGCCAGCAGCCAAGATACGGGGCGGCTAGTCACAGATACGCAGTATTTT. Translating gives CASSQDTGRLVTDTQYF.

This clonotype was recorded a few times. This chain connects TRBV14 to TRBJ2-7, with 13 bases matching TRBD2. The length of the CDR3 is 15 residues. From germline, CDR1 is SGHDN and CDR2 FVKESK. V shed 4 bases, J shed 10 bases, and the junction held 10 bases outside the gene matches. The CDR3 DNA is TGTGCCAGCAGCCTTAAGGGGACTAGCGGGGTTACTCAGTACTTC. Translation gives CASSLKGTSGVTQYF.

This chain uses TRBV20-1 with TRBJ2-5; no clear D gene. Germline V gene sequence: CDR1 DFQATT, CDR2 SNEGSKA (reference sequence). CDR3 length: 13 residues. Between the trimmed V and J ends, which lost 2 bases and 2 bases, there was a span of 9 bases. CDR3 amino acids: CSARLTSQETQYF. For the CDR3, the DNA is TGCAGTGCTAGATTGACTTCTCAAGAGACCCAGTACTTC.

This clonotype came up a few times. The V gene is TRBV28, the J gene TRBJ2-3; D possibly corresponds to TRBD2 (8 bases). CDR3 size: 16 residues. Trimming pared 11 bases from V and 4 bases from J, leaving 25 bases between. Germline V gene sequence: CDR1 MDHEN, CDR2 SYDVKM. CDR3 loop: CALGTAGTRIPDTQYF. CDR3 DNA: TGTGCCTTAGGGACAGCCGGGACTAGGATCCCAGATACGCAGTATTTT.

The chain combines TRBV9 with TRBJ2-7; D might be TRBD1 (5 bases). Germline V lookup: CDR1 SGDLS, CDR2 YYNGEE. CDR3 length equals 14 residues. Between the trimmed V and J ends, which lost 0 bases and 3 bases, there was a span of 10 bases. This CDR3 is CASSVADRFYEQYF. CDR3 DNA: TGTGCCAGCAGCGTAGCAGACAGATTCTACGAGCAGTACTTC.

This clonotype was found many times. The V gene is TRBV2, the J gene TRBJ2-1; D is unclear. From germline, CDR1 is SNHLY and CDR2 FYNNEI. This CDR3 comprises 13 residues. V lost 8 bases, J lost 1 base, and 9 bases lay in between. CDR3: CASSVRSYNEQFF. The CDR3 coding sequence is TGTGCCAGCTCCGTCCGGTCCTACAATGAGCAGTTCTTC.

The rearrangement uses TRBV27 and TRBJ2-4, with D perhaps given as TRBD1 or TRBD2 (7 bases each). With the DNA end fitting TRBJ2-7 better, the J assignment may be wrong. The CDR3 runs to 14 residues. Looked up from germline, CDR1 is MNHEY and CDR2 is SMNVEV (reference sequence). Here the CDR3 reads CASSLGRGRIEQYF. The CDR3 region has the DNA TGTGCCAGCAGTTTAGGGAGGGGGCGAATCGAGCAGTACTTC.

The V call is TRBV3-1, the J call TRBJ2-5, with D uncertain. From germline, CDR1 is LGHDT and CDR2 YNNKEL (reference sequence). V lost 4 bases, J lost 2 bases, and 17 bases lay in between. The CDR3 is made up of 16 amino acids. The CDR3 DNA sequence: TGTGCCAGCAGCCTTACCCTTAGTCGCGGACAAGAGACCCAGTACTTC. This encodes CASSLTLSRGQETQYF.

The V and J genes are TRBV9 and TRBJ1-5, with TRBD1 matching over 11 bases. Germline values: CDR1 SGDLS, CDR2 YYNGEE. Trimming removed 6 bases from V and 1 base from J; junction bases left unmatched: 12. The CDR3 is 18 residues long. CDR3 amino acids: CASNLRTGGAKSNQPQHF. The DNA of the CDR3 is TGTGCCAGCAACCTTAGGACAGGGGGCGCGAAGAGCAATCAGCCCCAGCATTTT.

At least ten counts were recorded for this clonotype. This rearrangement joins TRBV20-1 to TRBJ2-5; D gene uncertain. V gave up 3 bases and J gave up 0 bases, with 5 bases separating them. This CDR3 is 12 amino acids long. Germline assignment: CDR1 DFQATT and CDR2 SNEGSKA (reference sequence). The chain's CDR3 is CSARGNQETQYF. Here the CDR3 DNA reads TGCAGTGCTAGGGGTAACCAAGAGACCCAGTACTTC.